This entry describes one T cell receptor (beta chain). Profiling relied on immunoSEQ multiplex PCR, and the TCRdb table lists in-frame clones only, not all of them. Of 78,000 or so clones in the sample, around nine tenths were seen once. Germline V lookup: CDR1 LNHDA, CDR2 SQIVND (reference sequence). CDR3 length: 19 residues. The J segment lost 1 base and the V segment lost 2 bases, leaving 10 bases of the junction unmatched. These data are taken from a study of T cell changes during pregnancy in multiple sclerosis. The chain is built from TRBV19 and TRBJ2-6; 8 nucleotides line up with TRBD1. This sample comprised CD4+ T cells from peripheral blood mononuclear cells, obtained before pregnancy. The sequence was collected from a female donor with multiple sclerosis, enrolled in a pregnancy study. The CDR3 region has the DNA TGTGCCAGTAGTATAAGGCTGGCAGGGGGCGGTTCTGGGGCCAACGTCCTGACTTTC. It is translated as CASSIRLAGGGSGANVLTF.